These 23 T cell receptor beta chains were sequenced from one sample in a study of control samples from healthy donors and cancer patients. This table comes from immunoSEQ multiplex PCR, and its TCRdb copy is limited to in-frame clones, with some not included. This sample yields 75,000 to 90,000 clones, of which more than 75% are seen a single time; around 20% belongs to the top ten. Source material: blood. These receptors all come from a man aged 30 to 39 in good health.

The chain joins TRBV5-6 to TRBJ1-6, with a weak D call TRBD1 (5 bases). The germline V gene has CDR1 SGHDT and CDR2 YYEEEE. CDR3 length: 15 amino acids. V lost 0 bases and J lost 7, with 11 bases in between. CDR3 sequence reads: CASSLEGRLNSPLHF. CDR3 coding DNA: TGTGCCAGCAGCTTGGAGGGACGGCTCAATTCACCCCTCCACTTT.

This clone was seen a handful of times. The V and J genes are TRBV10-3 and TRBJ1-4, with 7 bases aligning to TRBD1. In germline, CDR1 is ENHRY, CDR2 SYGVKD. Trimming took 2 bases from V and 4 from J; bases not matched to a gene: 7. This CDR3 is 16 amino acids long. CDR3 protein: CAISEKGGQYNEKLFF. Here the CDR3 DNA reads TGTGCCATCAGTGAGAAAGGGGGACAGTATAATGAAAAACTGTTTTTT.

This rearrangement joins TRBV19 to TRBJ1-4, with D maybe TRBD1 (6 bases). Trimming cost V 7 bases and J 1 base, with 10 bases left between them. This CDR3 is 14 amino acids long. Looked up from germline, CDR1 is LNHDA and CDR2 is SQIVND (reference sequence). Here the CDR3 reads CASTGGGTNEKLFF. The CDR3 DNA sequence: TGTGCCAGTACCGGGGGCGGAACTAATGAAAAACTGTTTTTT.

V and J are TRBV30 and TRBJ1-2; 9 nucleotides align to TRBD1. Germline-derived CDR1 and CDR2 are GTSNPN and SVGIG (reference sequence). The CDR3 runs 13 residues. V dropped 0 bases and J dropped 7; count of bases not matched to a gene: 3. The CDR3 DNA sequence: TGTGCCTGGAGTGTCGGGACAGGGTTTGGCTACACCTTC. Its protein is CAWSVGTGFGYTF. The full variable domain, in which reference TRBV30 and TRBJ1-2 provide the parts outside the CDR3, is SQTIHQWPATLVQPVGSPLSLECTVEGTSNPNLYWYRQAAGRGLQLLFYSVGIGQISSEVPQNLSASRPQDRQFILSSKKLLLSDSGFYLCAWSVGTGFGYTFGSGTRLTVV.

The chain employs TRBV6-1 and TRBJ1-5; D is undetermined. Trimming took off 7 bases at V and 4 bases at J, with 11 bases between the two ends. CDR3 length equals 13 residues. The germline gives CDR1 MNHNS, CDR2 SASEGT. Written as DNA, the CDR3 is TGTGCCAGCATCAGCGCGAAAAATCAGCCCCAGCATTTT. This encodes CASISAKNQPQHF.

The chain employs TRBV7-2 and TRBJ1-2; D may be TRBD1 (5 bases). Trimming stripped 7 bases from V and 7 bases from J, with 25 bases between. Germline V gene data show CDR1 as SGHTA and CDR2 as FQGNSA. The CDR3 loop spans 16 amino acids. DNA of the CDR3: TGTGCCAGCACCCTAAGACGGGATAACCAAAGGGGTGGCTACACCTTC. Amino acid sequence: CASTLRRDNQRGGYTF.

The V gene is TRBV6-4, the J gene TRBJ2-1; perhaps TRBD2 as D (7 bases). CDR1 is MRHNA and CDR2 is SNTAGT in the germline V gene. The CDR3 is 15 residues long. V lost 2 bases, J lost 3 bases, and 11 bases lay in between. In DNA form, the CDR3 reads TGTGCCAGCAGTGACGGGAGGGGGGGCTACAATGAGCAGTTCTTC. Translating it yields CASSDGRGGYNEQFF.

The V and J genes are TRBV2 and TRBJ1-6; D is unclear. V was pared by 7 bases and J by 14 bases, with 18 bases between. Germline lookup yields CDR1 SNHLY and CDR2 FYNNEI. This CDR3 comprises 13 residues. The CDR3 spells CASKVHLIGTLHF. The CDR3 nucleotides read TGTGCCAGCAAGGTCCACTTAATTGGGACCCTCCACTTT.

The chain couples TRBV19 to TRBJ2-2; 7 nucleotides agree with TRBD1. The V gene end was trimmed by 7 bases and the J gene end by 5 bases; junction bases not matched to a gene: 16. CDR3 size: 17 residues. Germline V CDR1 and CDR2: LNHDA, SQIVND (reference sequence). The CDR3 DNA follows: TGTGCCAGTAAAGGGGGAAGGGGGCTAGAGGGAACCGGGGAGCTGTTTTTT. As protein: CASKGGRGLEGTGELFF.

This sequence joins TRBV5-6 and TRBJ1-2; 7 nucleotides align to TRBD1. J gave up 4 bases and V 4 bases, and 10 bases lay outside the gene matches. CDR1 is SGHDT and CDR2 is YYEEEE in the germline V gene. CDR3 size: 15 residues. CDR3 coding DNA: TGTGCCAGCAGCCTTCGACAGGGTGGTGTCTATGGCTACACCTTC. Residues: CASSLRQGGVYGYTF.

This chain connects TRBV5-1 to TRBJ2-1; 8 positions match TRBD2. Germline V gene data show CDR1 as SGHRS and CDR2 as YFSETQ. This CDR3 has 15 residues. With 4 bases clipped from V and 1 base from J, the junction kept 4 bases outside the gene matches. The CDR3 spells CASSQAGGSYNEQFF. The CDR3 nucleotides read TGCGCCAGCAGCCAGGCGGGGGGTTCCTACAATGAGCAGTTCTTC.

The chain couples TRBV2 to TRBJ2-7; the D gene is possibly TRBD2 (6 bases). CDR1 is SNHLY, CDR2 FYNNEI, per germline. V lost 5 bases and J 2 bases, leaving 13 bases between the germline ends. This CDR3 has 14 amino acids. The CDR3 coding sequence is TGTGCCAGCAGTTCCGGGACTTTCACCTACGAGCAGTACTTC. The encoded protein is CASSSGTFTYEQYF.

The rearrangement links TRBV5-1 to TRBJ2-2; the match to TRBD1 covers 7 bases. Per the germline V gene, CDR1 is SGHRS and CDR2 is YFSETQ. The CDR3 covers 15 residues. J gave up 0 bases and V 5 bases, and 4 bases lay outside the gene matches. In DNA form, the CDR3 reads TGCGCCAGCAGACGGGACAGTTCGAACACCGGGGAGCTGTTTTTT. Its translation: CASRRDSSNTGELFF.

A few counts support this clone. The rearrangement links TRBV18 to TRBJ2-7; tentative D call: TRBD2 (5 bases). Deletions cut 0 bases from V and 1 base from J, with 7 bases between. Germline V gives CDR1 KGHSH, CDR2 LQKENI. The CDR3 contains 14 residues. The CDR3 nucleotides are TGTGCCAGCTCACCACCGACGGGATCCTACGAGCAGTACGTC. It translates to CASSPPTGSYEQYV.

This clone is a singleton in its sample. V usage is TRBV10-3 and J usage is TRBJ1-2, with 9 positions matching TRBD1. This CDR3 is 15 amino acids long. Germline CDR1 reads ENHRY; CDR2 reads SYGVKD. V was clipped by 5 bases and J by 4 bases; unmatched bases: 8. The CDR3 region is CAISLTGGQGYGYTF. In DNA form, the CDR3 reads TGTGCCATCAGTCTTACAGGGGGCCAGGGCTATGGCTACACCTTC.

As for this clone: In the same sample, other DNA sequences code for this CDR3. V usage is TRBV5-1 and J usage is TRBJ2-5; 11 bases fit TRBD1. This CDR3 region has 16 residues. CDR1 is SGHRS, CDR2 YFSETQ, per germline. V was clipped by 3 bases and J by 0 bases; unmatched bases: 4. The CDR3 spells CASSSGTGGYQETQYF. CDR3 nucleotide sequence: TGCGCCAGCAGCTCCGGGACAGGGGGTTACCAAGAGACCCAGTACTTC.

This clone was picked up one time. The chain recombines TRBV14 with TRBJ1-2; D is unresolved. CDR3 size: 13 residues. The germline V gene encodes CDR1 SGHDN and CDR2 FVKESK. V was shortened by 1 base and J by 7 bases, with 10 bases between the two germline ends. CDR3: CASSQVRGSGYTF. CDR3 bases: TGTGCCAGCAGCCAAGTCCGGGGAAGTGGCTACACCTTC.

The genes are TRBV27 and TRBJ2-7, with TRBD1 identical over 8 bases. V trimming: 4 bases; J trimming: 9 bases; junction bases outside the gene matches: 8. The CDR3 is made up of 13 amino acids. In germline, CDR1 is MNHEY, CDR2 SMNVEV (reference sequence). DNA for the CDR3: TGTGCCAGCAGTTGGGGACAGGCCGGGGGGCAGTACTTC. Protein product: CASSWGQAGGQYF.

Notes on this clone: Other nucleotide sequences from this sample produce the same CDR3. The V and J genes are TRBV9 and TRBJ2-2; 8 nucleotides line up with TRBD1. The J segment lost 1 base and the V segment lost 2 bases, leaving 1 base of the junction unmatched. The length of the CDR3 is 15 residues. Germline CDR1 SGDLS, CDR2 YYNGEE. As DNA, the CDR3 is TGTGCCAGCAGCGTCGGGACAGGGAACACCGGGGAGCTGTTTTTT. Amino acid sequence: CASSVGTGNTGELFF.

The V and J genes are TRBV9 and TRBJ1-4; 8 bases are shared with TRBD1. With V trimmed by 8 bases and J by 6 bases, 12 bases remained unmatched. The CDR3 length is 15 residues. CDR1 is SGDLS, CDR2 YYNGEE, per germline. The CDR3 is CARTPGGVFYEKLFF. Written as DNA, the CDR3 is TGTGCCAGAACTCCAGGGGGCGTCTTCTATGAAAAACTGTTTTTT.

V gene TRBV11-2 combines with J gene TRBJ2-5, with TRBD2 matching over 14 bases. Germline-derived CDR1 and CDR2 are SGHAT and FQNNGV. The V and J ends lost 5 bases and 5 bases, in that order; junction bases with no gene match: 13. The CDR3 contains 18 residues. The CDR3 is CASSPGLAGGPRGETQYF. The CDR3 nucleotides are TGTGCCAGCAGCCCAGGACTAGCGGGGGGCCCACGGGGGGAGACCCAGTACTTC.

The chain carries TRBV7-3 and TRBJ1-2, with unresolved D. CDR1 is SGHTA and CDR2 is FQGTGA in the germline V gene. V was pared by 5 bases and J by 8 bases, with 15 bases between. CDR3 length: 13 residues. CDR3 nucleotide sequence: TGTGCCAGCAGCCCCGTACACGGTGGCGGCTACACCTTC. It encodes CASSPVHGGGYTF.

The chain combines TRBV5-5 with TRBJ1-3, with TRBD1 matching over 9 bases. The V segment lost 4 bases and the J segment 7 bases; nucleotides outside the gene matches: 3. Per germline, CDR1 SGHKS and CDR2 YYEKEE (reference sequence). The CDR3 runs to 13 residues. CDR3 sequence reads: CASSPGTGNTIYF. CDR3 DNA: TGTGCCAGCAGCCCCGGGACAGGGAACACCATATATTTT.